A single sample is the source of the 27 T cell receptor beta chains below, sequenced in a study of post-analysis software for immune sequencing data. These TCRs are of unknown antigen specificity. Overall study results and limits: A few TRBV segments occurring more often in patients than controls included TRBV5-6, TRBV5-1 and TRBV20-1.

Presence of unique molecular identifiers characterized the TCR beta cDNA libraries. TCRdb analysed the PCR reads with MiXCR anew, one entry per CDR3 protein. Of more than 350,000 distinct CDR3 sequences listed, 30% to 40% are singletons. Sequencing used blood. Receptor source: a girl aged 2-10 years with multiple sclerosis.

This sequence joins TRBV20-1 and TRBJ2-5, with 14 bases aligning to TRBD2. The assigned J gene may be wrong: the sequence end matches TRBJ2-7 better. CDR1 is DFQATT, CDR2 SNEGSKA, per germline (reference sequence). CDR3 length: 14 residues. The CDR3 DNA sequence: TGCAGTGCTCTGGGGACTAGCGGGGGATCCGAGCAGTACTTC. Encoded protein: CSALGTSGGSEQYF.

This clonotype was picked up many times. V gene TRBV29-1 combines with J gene TRBJ2-7, with 11 bases aligning to TRBD2. This CDR3 has 12 residues. Trimming cost V 6 bases and J 7 bases; bases outside gene matches: 5. CDR1 and CDR2 from the germline V gene are SQVTM and ANQGSEA. The CDR3 protein is CSVVAGGSEQYF. The CDR3 region has the DNA TGCAGCGTCGTAGCGGGAGGGAGTGAGCAGTACTTC.

The chain has TRBV7-2 and TRBJ2-1; tentative D call: TRBD1 (7 bases). The CDR3 extends over 14 amino acids. V dropped 5 bases and J dropped 4 bases, with 12 bases sitting between them. The germline gives CDR1 SGHTA, CDR2 FQGNSA. CDR3 nucleotides: TGTGCCAGCAGCGGAGGGACAGAATACAATGAGCAGTTCTTC. It encodes CASSGGTEYNEQFF.

The V gene is TRBV29-1, the J gene TRBJ1-2, with 8 nucleotides matching TRBD1. With V trimmed by 3 bases and J by 7 bases, 4 bases remained unmatched. CDR3 length: 12 residues. Germline values: CDR1 SQVTM, CDR2 ANQGSEA. CDR3 DNA sequence: TGCAGCGTTGACAGGGGGCGCGGTGGCTACACCTTC. It yields the protein CSVDRGRGGYTF.

This clonotype has only a few counts. The chain carries TRBV10-3 and TRBJ1-2; TRBD1 might be the D (5 bases). The germline CDR1 and CDR2 sequences are ENHRY and SYGVKD. V gave up 7 bases and J gave up 3 bases, with 15 bases separating them. This CDR3 contains 14 residues. The CDR3 reads CAIKRDRGDYGYTF. The CDR3 DNA is TGTGCCATCAAAAGGGACCGCGGAGACTATGGCTACACCTTC.

This clonotype was observed a few times. The V call is TRBV10-3, the J call TRBJ2-7; 9 bases are shared with TRBD2. The CDR3 totals 15 residues. Germline trimming cut 4 bases from V and 0 bases from J; bases unmatched to any gene: 4. In germline, CDR1 is ENHRY, CDR2 SYGVKD. As DNA, the CDR3 is TGTGCCATCAGTGGAGGGACTAGCTCCTCCTACGAGCAGTACTTC. Translating it yields CAISGGTSSSYEQYF.

This clonotype was detected ten times or more. This sequence joins TRBV20-1 and TRBJ2-7, with a possible D match to TRBD1 (6 bases). V gave up 1 base and J gave up 7 bases, with 14 bases separating them. The CDR3 spans 13 residues. Germline values: CDR1 DFQATT, CDR2 SNEGSKA (reference sequence). CDR3 amino acids: CSARVPDSLEQYF. The CDR3 DNA is TGCAGTGCTAGAGTTCCGGACAGTCTGGAGCAGTACTTC.

The chain combines TRBV12-3 or TRBV12-4 with TRBJ2-7, with D tentatively TRBD2 (5 bases). This CDR3 spans 15 amino acids. Trimming stripped 4 bases from V and 2 bases from J, with 15 bases between. The CDR3 loop reads CASSSVGRGAYEQYF. CDR3 nucleotide sequence: TGTGCCAGCAGTTCGGTGGGCCGGGGAGCCTACGAGCAGTACTTC.

This clonotype showed up just a few times. This chain connects TRBV7-3 to TRBJ2-5, with a tentative D call TRBD2 (6 bases). There are 14 residues in the CDR3. Trimming stripped 1 base from V and 3 bases from J, with 9 bases between. Germline V gene sequence: CDR1 SGHTA, CDR2 FQGTGA. This CDR3 is CASSLNGGKETQYF. DNA of the CDR3: TGTGCCAGCAGCTTAAACGGCGGGAAAGAGACCCAGTACTTC.

The rearrangement links TRBV5-6 to TRBJ2-4; 9 bases align to TRBD1. This CDR3 has 14 residues. The ends lost 2 bases at V and 8 bases at J; junction bases unmatched: 5. CDR1 SGHDT and CDR2 YYEEEE come from the germline V gene. CDR3 nucleotide sequence: TGTGCCAGCAGCTTTGGGACAGGGCTCTACATTCAGTACTTC. This codes for CASSFGTGLYIQYF.

CDR3 nucleotides: TGTGCCAGCAGCTTAGGAGACCCGGGACTTCAAGAGACCCAGTACTTC. Amino acid sequence: CASSLGDPGLQETQYF. V and J are TRBV7-8 and TRBJ2-5; a possible D gene is TRBD2 (6 bases). Trimming pared 1 base from V and 2 bases from J, leaving 14 bases between. The CDR3 has 16 amino acids. From germline, CDR1 is SGHVS and CDR2 FQNEAQ.

The V and J genes are TRBV5-1 and TRBJ1-1, with D unclear. V was pared by 4 bases and J by 3 bases, with 7 bases between. Germline V gives CDR1 SGHRS, CDR2 YFSETQ. This CDR3 has 12 residues. As DNA, the CDR3 is TGCGCCAGCAGCCCCGACTACACTGAAGCTTTCTTT. Its translation: CASSPDYTEAFF.

The chain recombines TRBV21-1 with TRBJ1-2; the table's D call TRBD1 went unverified against the DNA. TRBV21-1 is given as a pseudogene. The CDR3 length is 16 residues. Here the CDR3 reads CASSKPRTGPEGGYTF. The DNA of the CDR3 is TGTGCCAGCAGCAAACCACGGACAGGCCCTGAGGGGGGCTACACCTTC.

Details on this clonotype: At one of its ends the junction is not consistent with the germline gene, which may arise from a read error. This chain uses TRBV7-3 with TRBJ2-1; 11 nucleotides agree with TRBD2. The length of the CDR3 is 15 residues. Germline V lookup: CDR1 SGHTA, CDR2 FQGTGA. The CDR3 nucleotides read TGTGTCAGCAGCGCAGGACTAGCGGGCCCCAATGAGCAGTTCTTC. Amino acid sequence: CVSSAGLAGPNEQFF.

This clonotype came up once. This chain connects TRBV9 to TRBJ1-1, with D uncertain. Germline V CDR1 and CDR2: SGDLS, YYNGEE. There are 14 residues in the CDR3. Trimming took off 0 bases at V and 4 bases at J, with 10 bases between the two ends. The CDR3 is CASSVEGAGTEAFF. The CDR3, as DNA: TGTGCCAGCAGCGTAGAGGGAGCGGGCACTGAAGCTTTCTTT.

The chain is built from TRBV10-3 and TRBJ2-1; 10 nucleotides match TRBD1. V was pared by 0 bases and J by 4 bases, with 12 bases of the junction left unmatched. CDR1 is ENHRY and CDR2 is SYGVKD in the germline V gene. The CDR3 totals 19 residues. Here the CDR3 reads CAISESESAGTGAYNEQFF. In nucleotides, the CDR3 is TGTGCCATCAGTGAGTCGGAGTCGGCCGGGACAGGGGCGTACAATGAGCAGTTCTTC.

The genes are TRBV5-6 and TRBJ1-1; 10 nucleotides align to TRBD1. The junction had 11 bases not matched to a gene; V was cut back by 2 bases and J by 7 bases. The CDR3 is 16 amino acids. Germline V gene lookup returns CDR1 SGHDT and CDR2 YYEEEE. The CDR3 region is CASSLHDRGRRVEAFF. CDR3 DNA sequence: TGTGCCAGCAGCTTACATGACAGGGGGCGAAGGGTTGAAGCTTTCTTT. The full variable domain, rest sourced from reference TRBV5-6 and TRBJ1-1, is DAGVTQSPTHLIKTRGQQVTLRCSPKSGHDTVSWYQQALGQGPQFIFQYYEEEERQRGNFPDRFSGHQFPNYSSELNVNALLLGDSALYLCASSLHDRGRRVEAFFGQGTRLTVV.

CDR3 in amino acids: CASSGDSYTEAFF. In nucleotides, the CDR3 is TGTGCCAGCAGCGGGGACAGCTACACTGAAGCTTTCTTT. This chain connects TRBV5-6 to TRBJ1-1, with 7 bases identical to TRBD1. With 4 bases clipped from V and 3 bases from J, the junction kept 3 bases outside the gene matches. The CDR3 runs 13 residues. Germline V CDR1 and CDR2: SGHDT, YYEEEE.

This rearrangement joins TRBV28 to TRBJ2-1; D ambiguous. Germline CDR1 reads MDHEN; CDR2 reads SYDVKM. Trimming pared 6 bases from V and 4 bases from J, leaving 13 bases between. This CDR3 region has 14 residues. The CDR3 nucleotides are TGTGCCAGCAGGGAATTAGAGACATACAATGAGCAGTTCTTC. Its translation: CASRELETYNEQFF.

The rearrangement uses TRBV5-1 and TRBJ1-1; D is uncertain. This CDR3 has 13 amino acids. Trimming shortened V by 2 bases and J by 6 bases, and 11 bases separated the two germline ends. Germline V gene sequence: CDR1 SGHRS, CDR2 YFSETQ. The CDR3 coding sequence is TGCGCCAGCAGCTTACCCAGTTGTTCTGAAGCTTTCTTT. As protein: CASSLPSCSEAFF.

The table lists this clonotype with a few counts. The CDR3 DNA reads as TGTGCCAGCAGCCCACCGGGACAGGGTCTCGAGCAGTACTTC. Protein: CASSPPGQGLEQYF. This rearrangement joins TRBV7-9 to TRBJ2-5, with 9 bases that match TRBD1. The end of the DNA fits TRBJ2-7 better, so the J call may be wrong. Germline assignment: CDR1 SEHNR and CDR2 FQNEAQ (reference sequence). This CDR3 region has 14 residues.

This chain connects TRBV12-3 or TRBV12-4 to TRBJ2-1; 7 bases agree with TRBD2. CDR3 length: 15 residues. V shed 3 bases, J shed 0 bases, and the junction held 2 bases outside the gene matches. CDR3: CASSFLAASYNEQFF. Here the CDR3 DNA reads TGTGCCAGCAGTTTCCTAGCGGCCTCCTACAATGAGCAGTTCTTC.

This sequence joins TRBV27 and TRBJ1-4; TRBD1 matches 9 bases. Germline V CDR1 and CDR2: MNHEY, SMNVEV (reference sequence). V lost 2 bases and J lost 10; bases outside the gene matches: 5. The CDR3 spans 14 residues. CDR3 DNA sequence: TGTGCCAGCAGTTTAGCGGGACAGGGAGGAAAACTGTTTTTT. Translated, it gives CASSLAGQGGKLFF.

V usage is TRBV28 and J usage is TRBJ2-4, with 8 bases lining up with TRBD1. Germline CDR1 MDHEN, CDR2 SYDVKM. This CDR3 is 17 amino acids long. With V trimmed by 2 bases and J by 3 bases, 9 bases remained unmatched. The CDR3 region is CASSLAYRGLDKNIQYF. The CDR3 DNA reads TGTGCCAGCAGTTTAGCCTACAGGGGGTTGGACAAAAACATTCAGTACTTC.

The chain couples TRBV28 to TRBJ2-7; 7 nucleotides align to TRBD1. J was trimmed by 4 bases and V by 10 bases; bases with no gene match: 13. The CDR3 is 14 residues long. The germline gives CDR1 MDHEN, CDR2 SYDVKM. CDR3 DNA sequence: TGTGCCACCATTCGACAGGGATGGGGGTACGAGCAGTACTTC. This sequence encodes CATIRQGWGYEQYF.

This chain joins TRBV28 and TRBJ1-2, with 7 positions matching TRBD1. V shed 7 bases and J 7 bases; nucleotides not matched to a gene: 15. CDR1 is MDHEN and CDR2 is SYDVKM in the germline V gene. This CDR3 spans 15 amino acids. Written as DNA, the CDR3 is TGTGCCAGCACTCTAATACAGGGGCGAACGAGTGGCTACACCTTC. The encoded protein is CASTLIQGRTSGYTF.

This chain uses TRBV6-5 with TRBJ2-7; 7 positions agree with TRBD1. This CDR3 comprises 15 residues. V gave up 6 bases and J gave up 1 base; unmatched junction bases: 9. Germline lookup yields CDR1 MNHEY and CDR2 SVGAGI. CDR3 region: CASRTTGTASYEQYF. The CDR3 DNA sequence: TGTGCCAGCAGGACAACCGGGACAGCATCCTACGAGCAGTACTTC.